These T cell receptor beta chains were read from a single sample in a study of blood T cell repertoires in COVID-19. Some clones are missing from TCRdb's copy, which holds only in-frame ones; the method was immunoSEQ multiplex PCR. The sample consists of about 350,000 clones, 87% of them appearing once. Sequenced material: PBMCs or T cells enriched from blood (not recorded which). These TCRs come from a woman aged 30 to 39 who had recovered from COVID-19. The CDR3 runs from the conserved cysteine through the conserved F or W. The D gene is left open where the match is weak. Only part of the rows carry a size: once, few, many, or a class if the clone is expanded.

CDR3 length,clone size,V gene,D gene,J gene,CDR3 protein,CDR3 DNA
16,-,TRBV7-3,-,TRBJ1-1,CASSLIEGRGNTEAFF,TGTGCCAGCAGCTTAATCGAAGGGCGGGGGAACACTGAAGCTTTCTTT
12,-,TRBV11-2,-,TRBJ2-7,CASRLDYYEQYF,TGTGCCAGCAGATTAGACTACTACGAGCAGTACTTC
14,-,TRBV13,-,TRBJ1-2,CASSFNRANYGYTF,TGTGCCAGCAGCTTTAACAGAGCTAACTATGGCTACACCTTC
15,-,TRBV27,TRBD1,TRBJ1-5,CASSPQGGSNQPQHF,TGTGCCAGCAGTCCGCAGGGGGGAAGCAATCAGCCCCAGCATTTT
16,-,TRBV10-3,-,TRBJ2-2,CAISESRTTNTGELFF,TGTGCCATCAGTGAGTCTCGGACTACGAACACCGGGGAGCTGTTTTTT
15,-,TRBV6-5,TRBD1,TRBJ2-7,CASSPVGTGVQEQYF,TGTGCCAGCAGCCCGGTCGGGACAGGGGTTCAAGAGCAGTACTTC
15,once,TRBV27,-,TRBJ2-7,CASSISGYRVYEQYF,TGTGCCAGCAGTATATCGGGTTACAGGGTCTACGAGCAGTACTTC
13,-,TRBV5-6,-,TRBJ1-5,CASSSSGNQPQHF,TGTGCCAGCAGCTCATCGGGGAATCAGCCCCAGCATTTT
16,-,TRBV19,-,TRBJ2-6,CASSTGFHSGANVLTF,TGTGCCAGTAGTACGGGATTCCACTCTGGGGCCAACGTCCTGACTTTC
14,-,TRBV28,-,TRBJ1-5,CASSFRGERQPQHF,TGTGCCAGCAGTTTTCGGGGGGAGCGGCAGCCCCAGCATTTT
14,-,TRBV7-8,-,TRBJ1-5,CASSLGGANQPQHF,TGTGCCAGCAGCTTAGGGGGAGCTAATCAGCCCCAGCATTTT
15,-,TRBV2,-,TRBJ1-5,CASSEGRGLSQPQHF,TGTGCCAGCAGTGAGGGCAGGGGTTTAAGTCAGCCCCAGCATTTT
17,-,TRBV14,-,TRBJ1-1,CASSQGPGPRGNTEAFF,TGTGCCAGCAGCCAAGGACCAGGGCCCAGAGGAAACACTGAAGCTTTCTTT
13,-,TRBV7-3,TRBD1,TRBJ1-1,CASRLNLGTGSSF,TGTGCCAGCAGACTTAATCTAGGGACAGGGTCTTCCTTT
13,once,TRBV5-1,TRBD2,TRBJ2-1,CASSRLAGNEQFF,TGCGCCAGCAGCCGATTAGCGGGAAATGAGCAGTTCTTC
13,-,TRBV27,-,TRBJ2-5,CASSYRVRETQYF,TGTGCCAGCAGCTACAGGGTACGAGAGACCCAGTACTTC
17,-,TRBV4-1,TRBD2,TRBJ2-7,CASSQDALAGGRYEQYF,TGCGCCAGCAGCCAAGATGCCCTAGCGGGAGGGAGGTACGAGCAGTACTTC
13,-,TRBV29-1,-,TRBJ2-3,CSVNHRLTDTQYF,TGCAGCGTTAACCATCGACTAACAGATACGCAGTATTTT
16,-,TRBV10-1,-,TRBJ1-3,CASSGIRWEAGNTIYF,TGCGCCAGCAGTGGAATTCGCTGGGAGGCTGGAAACACCATATATTTT
15,once,TRBV6-2/TRBV6-3,-,TRBJ2-7,CASSHFPTDTYEQYF,TGTGCCAGCAGTCACTTCCCGACAGATACCTACGAGCAGTACTTC
13,-,TRBV6-5,-,TRBJ2-3,CASRDTYTDTQYF,TGTGCCAGCAGGGACACTTACACAGATACGCAGTATTTT
13,-,TRBV19,-,TRBJ1-1,CASSVKGDTEAFF,TGTGCCAGTAGCGTGAAAGGGGACACTGAAGCTTTCTTT
17,few,TRBV11-2,-,TRBJ2-7,CASSWTSRGLSAYEQYF,TGTGCCAGCAGCTGGACCTCGAGGGGACTCTCGGCCTACGAGCAGTACTTC
16,-,TRBV5-4,TRBD2,TRBJ2-3,CASSLPASGALDTQYF,TGTGCCAGCAGCTTGCCGGCTAGCGGGGCACTAGATACGCAGTATTTT
15,-,TRBV5-1,-,TRBJ1-6,CASSLGWTTNSPLHF,TGCGCCAGCAGCTTGGGGTGGACTACGAATTCACCCCTCCACTTT
15,-,TRBV7-2,-,TRBJ1-3,CASSLVGAGGNTIYF,TGTGCCAGCAGCTTAGTGGGGGCCGGTGGAAACACCATATATTTT
16,-,TRBV4-2,-,TRBJ2-5,CASSQVLVDPSETQYF,TGTGCCAGCAGCCAAGTACTAGTCGACCCCTCAGAGACCCAGTACTTC
11,-,TRBV2,-,TRBJ2-7,CASSVSDEQYF,TGTGCCAGCAGTGTTAGCGACGAGCAGTACTTC
15,-,TRBV6-4,TRBD2,TRBJ2-1,CASSDSVAGNNEQFF,TGTGCCAGCAGTGACTCAGTAGCGGGAAACAATGAGCAGTTCTTC
15,-,TRBV14,-,TRBJ2-2,CASSGQMIGPGELFF,TGTGCCAGCAGCGGACAGATGATCGGCCCCGGGGAGCTGTTTTTT
14,-,TRBV5-1,-,TRBJ2-7,CASSLGQVSYEQYF,TGCGCCAGCAGCTTGGGACAGGTGTCCTACGAGCAGTACTTC
18,-,TRBV5-1,TRBD2,TRBJ2-1,CASSRIPGTSGRGGEQFF,TGCGCCAGCAGCCGGATTCCCGGGACTAGCGGGAGGGGTGGTGAGCAGTTCTTC
14,-,TRBV19,-,TRBJ1-2,CASSIDGQLDGYTF,TGTGCCAGTAGTATAGATGGGCAGCTCGATGGCTACACCTTC
14,-,TRBV5-6,-,TRBJ2-1,CASRPTGSYNEQFF,TGTGCCAGCAGACCTACGGGGTCTTACAATGAGCAGTTCTTC
15,-,TRBV5-6,-,TRBJ1-2,CASSPMGSANYGYTF,TGTGCCAGCAGCCCGATGGGCTCAGCTAACTATGGCTACACCTTC
15,-,TRBV19,TRBD1,TRBJ2-7,CASTPTGTGHYEQYF,TGTGCCAGTACCCCAACCGGGACAGGGCACTACGAGCAGTACTTC